These 21 T cell receptor beta chains were all obtained from the same sample, sequenced in a study of patients and donors after allogeneic stem cell transplantation. TCRdb re-analysed the RT-PCR reads in MiXCR, keeping a single row per CDR3 protein. Of 40,000 to 45,000 distinct CDR3 sequences listed, roughly 29% are singletons. Sequencing was done on a sample of blood, either unsorted or a sorted T cell fraction (not recorded which). These receptors all come from a human donor who was either an allogeneic HSCT recipient or a stem cell or donor lymphocyte infusion donor (not recorded which). It is not recorded whose cells these are; they may come from a transplant donor.

This clonotype was picked up a small number of times. The chain has TRBV20-1 and TRBJ1-1, with a weak D call TRBD1 (5 bases). Germline assignment: CDR1 DFQATT and CDR2 SNEGSKA (reference sequence). The CDR3 length is 13 residues. The V and J ends lost 5 bases and 5 bases respectively, with 15 bases between them. Written as DNA, the CDR3 is TGCAGTGCTCCTTCCCCAGGGCGGACTGAAGCTTTCTTT. Translated, it gives CSAPSPGRTEAFF.

The count of this clonotype is one. The chain has TRBV25-1 and TRBJ2-2; unclear D gene. V dropped 3 bases and J dropped 1 base, with 6 bases sitting between them. This CDR3 comprises 14 residues. Germline V gene data show CDR1 as MGHDK and CDR2 as SYGVNS. The CDR3 reads CASSDRLNTGELFF. The DNA for the CDR3 is TGTGCCAGCAGTGACCGACTGAACACCGGGGAGCTGTTTTTT.

The chain joins TRBV6-5 to TRBJ1-1; D not certain. The V end was cut by 3 bases, the J end by 6 bases, with 14 bases between. The CDR3 sequence is 14 residues long. The germline V gene has CDR1 MNHEY and CDR2 SVGAGI. This chain's CDR3 is CASSYGWERPEAFF. The CDR3 DNA reads as TGTGCCAGCAGTTATGGGTGGGAACGGCCTGAAGCTTTCTTT.

The chain carries TRBV12-3 or TRBV12-4 and TRBJ1-5; D is possibly TRBD1 (6 bases). Between the trimmed V and J ends, which lost 3 bases and 2 bases, there was a span of 11 bases. CDR3 length: 15 residues. The CDR3 spells CASSLSRGGNQPQHF. The CDR3 DNA is TGTGCCAGCAGTTTGTCCAGGGGAGGCAATCAGCCCCAGCATTTT.

The chain has TRBV15 and TRBJ1-5, with 8 nucleotides matching TRBD1. The CDR3 has 15 amino acids. V was pared by 2 bases and J by 4 bases, with 4 bases of the junction left unmatched. Germline V gene sequence: CDR1 LNHNV, CDR2 YYDKDF (reference sequence). This CDR3 reads CATSRWTGNNQPQHF. DNA for the CDR3: TGTGCCACCAGCAGATGGACAGGGAATAATCAGCCCCAGCATTTT.

The V and J genes are TRBV6-5 and TRBJ2-1; 7 bases fit TRBD2. Trimming at V came to 8 bases and at J to 7 bases, leaving 11 bases not matched to a gene. The germline V gene has CDR1 MNHEY and CDR2 SVGAGI. The CDR3 is made up of 14 amino acids. The CDR3 spells CASESLAMENEQFF. The CDR3 nucleotides are TGTGCCAGCGAATCACTAGCGATGGAAAATGAGCAGTTCTTC.

The rearrangement joins TRBV7-9 to TRBJ2-3, with TRBD1 matching 9 bases. CDR3 length: 17 amino acids. Per germline, CDR1 SEHNR and CDR2 FQNEAQ (reference sequence). V lost 5 bases, J lost 5 bases, and 14 bases stayed unmatched. DNA of the CDR3: TGTGCCAGCAGCATCGGGACAGGGCGTTTTGTGGTAGATACGCAGTATTTT. Translation gives CASSIGTGRFVVDTQYF. The whole variable domain, filled in from reference TRBV7-9 and TRBJ2-3, reads DTGVSQNPRHKITKRGQNVTFRCDPISEHNRLYWYRQTLGQGPEFLTYFQNEAQLEKSRLLSDRFSAERPKGSFSTLEIQRTEQGDSAMYLCASSIGTGRFVVDTQYFGPGTRLTVL.

This clonotype appeared a few times. V and J are TRBV12-3 or TRBV12-4 and TRBJ2-1, with 14 bases identical to TRBD2. V was pared by 5 bases and J by 12 bases, with 6 bases of the junction left unmatched. The CDR3 is 14 residues long. The CDR3 spells CASSRLAGGRGQFF. The CDR3 DNA reads as TGTGCCAGCAGTCGACTAGCGGGAGGGCGTGGGCAGTTCTTC.

This chain connects TRBV12-3 or TRBV12-4 to TRBJ2-1, with TRBD2 matching over 8 bases. The V gene end was trimmed by 6 bases and the J gene end by 0 bases; junction bases not matched to a gene: 4. The CDR3 contains 15 residues. Here the CDR3 reads CASSPGLASYNEQFF. DNA of the CDR3: TGTGCCAGCAGCCCCGGACTAGCCTCCTACAATGAGCAGTTCTTC.

Relative to its sample, this clonotype is medium-sized. The rearrangement links TRBV20-1 to TRBJ2-2, with D tentatively TRBD1 (5 bases). The V end lost 0 bases, the J end lost 5 bases, and 13 bases lay between the germline ends. The germline CDR1 and CDR2 sequences are DFQATT and SNEGSKA (reference sequence). The CDR3 sequence is 15 residues long. For the CDR3, the DNA is TGCAGTGCTAGAGAACAGGATTCAGGGACCGGGGAGCTGTTTTTT. Amino acid sequence: CSAREQDSGTGELFF.

This chain joins TRBV20-1 and TRBJ1-1; D is unclear. This CDR3 has 10 residues. Trimming shortened V by 5 bases and J by 2 bases, and 3 bases separated the two germline ends. Germline CDR1 and CDR2: DFQATT and SNEGSKA (reference sequence). Written as DNA, the CDR3 is TGCAGTGCTCTTAACACTGAAGCTTTCTTT. It specifies CSALNTEAFF.

This clonotype turned up a few times. This chain links TRBV28 with TRBJ2-7; 8 nucleotides line up with TRBD2. The CDR3 totals 15 residues. Germline CDR1 and CDR2: MDHEN and SYDVKM. J was trimmed by 0 bases and V by 0 bases; bases with no gene match: 1. The CDR3 DNA is TGTGCCAGCAGTTTATGGACTAGCGACTCCTACGAGCAGTACTTC. It specifies CASSLWTSDSYEQYF.

The V gene is TRBV5-1, the J gene TRBJ2-3, with D maybe TRBD2 (6 bases). CDR1 is SGHRS, CDR2 YFSETQ, per germline. The CDR3 is 12 residues long. The V end lost 0 bases, the J end lost 13 bases, and 12 bases lay between the germline ends. The CDR3 region is CASSLDLRLEYF. In nucleotides, the CDR3 is TGCGCCAGCAGCTTGGACCTTCGACTAGAGTATTTT.

The rearrangement uses TRBV10-3 and TRBJ2-5, with TRBD2 matching 9 bases. Germline V gene sequence: CDR1 ENHRY, CDR2 SYGVKD. There are 14 residues in the CDR3. V lost 6 bases, J lost 5 bases, and 7 bases stayed unmatched. The CDR3 DNA reads TGTGCCATCAGGGAGCGGGAGGCTTGGGAGACCCAGTACTTC. It is translated as CAIREREAWETQYF.

The chain is built from TRBV7-3 and TRBJ2-6; no reliable D call. The CDR3 is 15 amino acids. V shed 4 bases and J shed 0 bases, with 7 bases lying between them. The germline CDR1 and CDR2 sequences are SGHTA and FQGTGA. As DNA, the CDR3 is TGTGCCAGCAGCTCATACAGCTCTGGGGCCAACGTCCTGACTTTC. Translated: CASSSYSSGANVLTF.

This chain joins TRBV5-1 and TRBJ2-2; D gene ambiguous. V gave up 4 bases and J gave up 6 bases, with 22 bases separating them. The CDR3 extends over 17 amino acids. Germline V gene lookup returns CDR1 SGHRS and CDR2 YFSETQ. CDR3 DNA: TGCGCCAGCAGCACCTTAGGCGGAACCCTGGGCTCCGGGGAGCTGTTTTTT. It is translated as CASSTLGGTLGSGELFF.

This clonotype was detected only a few times. The rearrangement links TRBV18 to TRBJ1-2; D perhaps matches TRBD1 (5 bases). The V gene's germline CDR1 is KGHSH and CDR2 LQKENI. Trimming cost V 0 bases and J 7 bases, with 9 bases left between them. The CDR3 runs 13 residues. DNA of the CDR3: TGTGCCAGCTCACCACCCTTCAGGGCTGGCTACACCTTC. This gives the protein CASSPPFRAGYTF.

The chain is built from TRBV7-6 and TRBJ2-7; 10 bases are a match to TRBD2. Germline trimming cut 6 bases from V and 8 bases from J; bases unmatched to any gene: 10. The CDR3 is 14 residues long. Germline CDR1 SGHVS, CDR2 FNYEAQ. CDR3: CASSPPLAGEKQYF. In nucleotides, the CDR3 is TGTGCCAGCAGTCCACCCCTAGCGGGAGAGAAGCAGTACTTC.

The V and J genes are TRBV28 and TRBJ2-7, with D perhaps matching TRBD1 (6 bases). The CDR3 totals 14 residues. The germline gives CDR1 MDHEN, CDR2 SYDVKM. The V gene lost 4 bases and the J gene lost 7 bases, with 17 bases spanning the gap. Written as DNA, the CDR3 is TGTGCCAGCAGTTACTGGCGGGCTCAGGGGGAGCAGTACTTC. This codes for CASSYWRAQGEQYF.

The chain is built from TRBV5-1 and TRBJ2-3; D remains ambiguous. CDR3 length: 12 amino acids. V lost 4 bases, J lost 0 bases, and 3 bases lay in between. Germline V gene sequence: CDR1 SGHRS, CDR2 YFSETQ. CDR3: CASSISTDTQYF. In DNA form, the CDR3 reads TGCGCCAGCAGCATAAGCACAGATACGCAGTATTTT.

The J gene is TRBJ2-2, the V gene TRBV11-2; D unclear. Germline CDR1 SGHAT, CDR2 FQNNGV. This CDR3 is built from 15 residues. V dropped 4 bases and J dropped 1 base, with 10 bases sitting between them. The CDR3 loop is CASSSPGKNTGELFF. DNA of the CDR3: TGTGCCAGCAGCTCCCCTGGAAAGAACACCGGGGAGCTGTTTTTT.